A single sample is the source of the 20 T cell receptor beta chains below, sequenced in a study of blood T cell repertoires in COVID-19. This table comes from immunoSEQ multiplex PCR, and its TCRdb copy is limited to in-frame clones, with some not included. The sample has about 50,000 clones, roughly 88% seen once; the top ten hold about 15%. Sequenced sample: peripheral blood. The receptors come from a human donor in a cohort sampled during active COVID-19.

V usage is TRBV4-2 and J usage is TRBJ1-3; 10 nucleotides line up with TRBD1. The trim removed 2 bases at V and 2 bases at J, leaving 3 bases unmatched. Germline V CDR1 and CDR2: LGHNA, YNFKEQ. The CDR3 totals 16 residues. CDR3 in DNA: TGTGCCAGCAGCCAAACCGGGACAGGGGCTGGAAACACCATATATTTT. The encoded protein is CASSQTGTGAGNTIYF.

The CDR3: CASGWGQGADTQYF. CDR3 DNA sequence: TGTGCTAGTGGTTGGGGACAGGGGGCAGATACGCAGTATTTT. This chain joins TRBV12-5 and TRBJ2-3; 11 positions agree with TRBD1. The V gene's germline CDR1 is LGHNT and CDR2 FRNRAP. The CDR3 has 14 residues. V lost 4 bases to trimming and J lost 4 bases; unmatched junction nucleotides: 1.

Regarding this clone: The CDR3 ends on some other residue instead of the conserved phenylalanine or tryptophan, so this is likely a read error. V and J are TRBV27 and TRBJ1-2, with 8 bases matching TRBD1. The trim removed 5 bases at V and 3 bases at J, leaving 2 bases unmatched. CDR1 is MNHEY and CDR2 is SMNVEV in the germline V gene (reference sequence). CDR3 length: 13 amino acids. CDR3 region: CASSNRGYYGYTL. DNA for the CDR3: TGTGCCAGCAGTAACAGGGGGTACTATGGCTACACCCTC.

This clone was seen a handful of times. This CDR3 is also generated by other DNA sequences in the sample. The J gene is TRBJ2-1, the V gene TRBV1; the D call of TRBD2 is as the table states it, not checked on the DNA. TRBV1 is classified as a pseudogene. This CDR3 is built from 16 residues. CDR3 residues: CTSSQGLATTYNEQFF. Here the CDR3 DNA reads TGCACCAGCAGCCAAGGACTAGCGACGACTTACAATGAGCAGTTCTTC.

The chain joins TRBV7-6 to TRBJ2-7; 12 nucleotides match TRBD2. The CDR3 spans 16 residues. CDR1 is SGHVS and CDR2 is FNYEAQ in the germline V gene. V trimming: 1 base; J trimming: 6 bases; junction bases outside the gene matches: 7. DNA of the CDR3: TGTGCCAGCAGCTTAGGGACTAGCGGGGTAGGAGGCGAGCAGTACTTC. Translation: CASSLGTSGVGGEQYF.

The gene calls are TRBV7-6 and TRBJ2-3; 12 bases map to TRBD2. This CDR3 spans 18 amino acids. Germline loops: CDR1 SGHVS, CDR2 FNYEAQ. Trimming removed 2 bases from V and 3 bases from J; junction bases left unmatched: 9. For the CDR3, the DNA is TGTGCCAGCAGCTTATCTAGCGGGAGGGCCATATGGACAGATACGCAGTATTTT. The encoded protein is CASSLSSGRAIWTDTQYF.

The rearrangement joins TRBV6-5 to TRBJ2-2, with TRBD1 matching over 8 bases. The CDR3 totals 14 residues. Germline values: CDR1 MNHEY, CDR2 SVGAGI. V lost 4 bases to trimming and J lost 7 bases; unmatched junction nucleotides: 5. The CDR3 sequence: CASSLDRVYGELFF. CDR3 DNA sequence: TGTGCCAGCAGTTTGGACAGGGTTTACGGGGAGCTGTTTTTT.

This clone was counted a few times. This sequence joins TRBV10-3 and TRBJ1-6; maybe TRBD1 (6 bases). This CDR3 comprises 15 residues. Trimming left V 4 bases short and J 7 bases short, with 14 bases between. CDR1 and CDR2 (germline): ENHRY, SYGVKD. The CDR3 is CAISATGPENSPLHF. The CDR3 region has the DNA TGTGCCATCAGTGCGACAGGTCCGGAGAATTCACCCCTCCACTTT.

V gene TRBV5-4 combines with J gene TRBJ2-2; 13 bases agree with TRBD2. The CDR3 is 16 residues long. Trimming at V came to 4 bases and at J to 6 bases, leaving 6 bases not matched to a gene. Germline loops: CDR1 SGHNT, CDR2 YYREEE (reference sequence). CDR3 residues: CASSSRTSGSAGELFF. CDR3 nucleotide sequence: TGTGCCAGCAGCAGCCGGACTAGCGGGAGCGCCGGGGAGCTGTTTTTT.

The CDR3 here is CASRETGWGDIQYF. The CDR3 nucleotides read TGTGCCAGCAGGGAGACAGGGTGGGGGGACATTCAGTACTTC. The chain couples TRBV6-5 to TRBJ2-4; possibly TRBD1 for D (7 bases). The CDR3 totals 14 residues. The V end lost 6 bases, the J end lost 8 bases, and 17 bases lay between the germline ends. The germline V gene has CDR1 MNHEY and CDR2 SVGAGI.

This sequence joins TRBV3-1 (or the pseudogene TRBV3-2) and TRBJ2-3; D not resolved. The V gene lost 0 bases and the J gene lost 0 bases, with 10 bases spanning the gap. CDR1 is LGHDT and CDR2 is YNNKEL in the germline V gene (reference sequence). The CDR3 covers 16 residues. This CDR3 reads CASSQDWRSSTDTQYF. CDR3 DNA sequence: TGTGCCAGCAGCCAAGACTGGAGATCTAGCACAGATACGCAGTATTTT.

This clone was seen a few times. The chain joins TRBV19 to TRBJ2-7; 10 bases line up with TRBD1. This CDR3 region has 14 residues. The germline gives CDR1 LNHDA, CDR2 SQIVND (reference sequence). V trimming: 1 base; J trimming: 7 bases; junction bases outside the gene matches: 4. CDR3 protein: CASSIGQGASEQYF. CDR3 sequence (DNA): TGTGCCAGTAGTATAGGACAGGGGGCGAGTGAGCAGTACTTC.

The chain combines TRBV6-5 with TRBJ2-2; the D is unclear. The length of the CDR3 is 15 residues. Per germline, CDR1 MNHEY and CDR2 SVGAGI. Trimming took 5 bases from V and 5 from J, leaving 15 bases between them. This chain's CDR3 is CASSPQILVTGELFF. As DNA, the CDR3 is TGTGCCAGCAGTCCCCAAATCCTAGTGACCGGGGAGCTGTTTTTT.

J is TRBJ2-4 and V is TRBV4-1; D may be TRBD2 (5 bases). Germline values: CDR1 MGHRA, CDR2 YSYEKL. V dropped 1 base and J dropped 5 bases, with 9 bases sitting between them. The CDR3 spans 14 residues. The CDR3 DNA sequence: TGCGCCAGCAGCCAAGTTCTGCGGGAAAACATTCAGTACTTC. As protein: CASSQVLRENIQYF.

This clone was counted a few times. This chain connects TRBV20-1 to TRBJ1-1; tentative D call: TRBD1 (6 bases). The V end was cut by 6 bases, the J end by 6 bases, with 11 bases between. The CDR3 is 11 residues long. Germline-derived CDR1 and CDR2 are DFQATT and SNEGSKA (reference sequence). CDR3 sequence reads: CSAIQGPEAFF. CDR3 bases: TGCAGTGCAATACAGGGACCTGAAGCTTTCTTT.

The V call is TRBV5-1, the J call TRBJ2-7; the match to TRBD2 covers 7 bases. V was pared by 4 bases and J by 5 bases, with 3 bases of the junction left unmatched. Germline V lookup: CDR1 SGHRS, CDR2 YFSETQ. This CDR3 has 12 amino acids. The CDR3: CASSPSGNEQYF. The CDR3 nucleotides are TGCGCCAGCAGCCCGAGCGGGAACGAGCAGTACTTC.

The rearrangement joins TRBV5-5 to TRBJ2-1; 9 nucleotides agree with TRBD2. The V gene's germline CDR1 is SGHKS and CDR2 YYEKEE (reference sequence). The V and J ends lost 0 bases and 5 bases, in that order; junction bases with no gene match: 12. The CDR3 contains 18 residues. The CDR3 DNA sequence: TGTGCCAGCAGCTTGGGCAGCGGGGGGTCCCTTGGTAACAATGAGCAGTTCTTC. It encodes CASSLGSGGSLGNNEQFF.

CDR3 nucleotide sequence: TGTGCCAGCAGCTTAGACGGGTTCGGCGAGCAGTACTTC. This encodes CASSLDGFGEQYF. The chain couples TRBV7-2 to TRBJ2-7; D call uncertain. Trimming took 1 base from V and 6 from J, leaving 10 bases between them. The CDR3 has 13 residues. CDR1 SGHTA and CDR2 FQGNSA come from the germline V gene.

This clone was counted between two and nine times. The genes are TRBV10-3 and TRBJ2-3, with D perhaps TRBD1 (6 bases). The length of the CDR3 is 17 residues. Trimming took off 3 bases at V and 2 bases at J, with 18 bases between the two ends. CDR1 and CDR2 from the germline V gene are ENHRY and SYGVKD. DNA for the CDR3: TGTGCCATCAGTGAAATTACGACAGGTGGGGACACAGATACGCAGTATTTT. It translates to CAISEITTGGDTDTQYF.

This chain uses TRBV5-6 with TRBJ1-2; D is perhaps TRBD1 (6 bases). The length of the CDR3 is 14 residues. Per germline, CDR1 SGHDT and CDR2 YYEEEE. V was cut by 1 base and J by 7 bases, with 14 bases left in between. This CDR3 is CASSLTGFSGGYTF. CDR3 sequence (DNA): TGTGCCAGCAGCTTGACAGGGTTTTCAGGTGGCTACACCTTC.